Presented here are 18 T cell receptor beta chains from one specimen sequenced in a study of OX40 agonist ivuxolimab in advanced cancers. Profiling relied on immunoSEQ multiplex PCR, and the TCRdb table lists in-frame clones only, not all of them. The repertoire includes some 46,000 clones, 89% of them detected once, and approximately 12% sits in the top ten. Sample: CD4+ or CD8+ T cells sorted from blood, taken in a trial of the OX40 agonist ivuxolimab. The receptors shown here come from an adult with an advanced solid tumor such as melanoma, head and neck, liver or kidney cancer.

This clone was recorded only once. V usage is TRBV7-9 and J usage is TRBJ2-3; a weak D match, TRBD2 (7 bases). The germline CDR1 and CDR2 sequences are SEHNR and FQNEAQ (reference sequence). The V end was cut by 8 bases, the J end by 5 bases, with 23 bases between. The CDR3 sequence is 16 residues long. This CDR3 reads CASFQGGGGSEDTQYF. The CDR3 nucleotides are TGTGCCAGCTTCCAGGGAGGGGGAGGGAGTGAAGATACGCAGTATTTT.

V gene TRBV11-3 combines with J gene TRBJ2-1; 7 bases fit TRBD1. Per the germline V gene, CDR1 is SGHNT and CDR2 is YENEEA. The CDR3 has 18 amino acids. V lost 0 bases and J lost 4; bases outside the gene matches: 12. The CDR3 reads CASSLDRQTGIRYNEQFF. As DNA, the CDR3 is TGTGCCAGCAGCTTAGATCGCCAGACAGGGATTAGGTACAATGAGCAGTTCTTC.

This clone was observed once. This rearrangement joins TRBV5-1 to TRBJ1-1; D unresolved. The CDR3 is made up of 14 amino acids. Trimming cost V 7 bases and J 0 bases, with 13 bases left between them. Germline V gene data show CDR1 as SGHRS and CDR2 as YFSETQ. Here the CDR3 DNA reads TGCGCCAGCGCTCCTTTGGAGTTGAACACTGAAGCTTTCTTT. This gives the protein CASAPLELNTEAFF.

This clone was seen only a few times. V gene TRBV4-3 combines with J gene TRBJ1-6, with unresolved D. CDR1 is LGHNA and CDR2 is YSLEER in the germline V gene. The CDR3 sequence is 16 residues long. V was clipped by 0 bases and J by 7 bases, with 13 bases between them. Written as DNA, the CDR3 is TGCGCCAGCAGCCAAGATCGGTCTTCGATGAATTCACCCCTCCACTTT. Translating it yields CASSQDRSSMNSPLHF.

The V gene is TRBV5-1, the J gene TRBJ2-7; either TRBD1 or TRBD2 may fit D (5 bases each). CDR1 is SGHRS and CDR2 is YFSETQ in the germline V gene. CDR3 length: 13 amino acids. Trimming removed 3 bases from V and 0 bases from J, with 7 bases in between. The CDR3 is CASSWDPSYEQYF. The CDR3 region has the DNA TGCGCCAGCAGCTGGGACCCCTCCTACGAGCAGTACTTC.

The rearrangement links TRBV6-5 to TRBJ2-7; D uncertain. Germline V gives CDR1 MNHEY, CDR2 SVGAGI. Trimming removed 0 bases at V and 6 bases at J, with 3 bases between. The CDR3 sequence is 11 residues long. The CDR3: CASSYSGEQYF. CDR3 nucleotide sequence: TGTGCCAGCAGTTACTCGGGCGAGCAGTACTTC.

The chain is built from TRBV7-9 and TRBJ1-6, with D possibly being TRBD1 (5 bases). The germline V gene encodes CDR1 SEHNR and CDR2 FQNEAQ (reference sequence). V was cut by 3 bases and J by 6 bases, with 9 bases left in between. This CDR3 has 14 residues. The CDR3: CASSFTGVNSPLHF. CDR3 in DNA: TGTGCCAGCAGCTTTACGGGGGTTAATTCACCCCTCCACTTT.

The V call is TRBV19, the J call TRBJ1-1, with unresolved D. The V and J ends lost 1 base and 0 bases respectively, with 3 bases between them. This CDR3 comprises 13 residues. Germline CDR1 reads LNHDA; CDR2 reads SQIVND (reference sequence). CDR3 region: CASSIAMNTEAFF. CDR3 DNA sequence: TGTGCCAGTAGTATAGCAATGAACACTGAAGCTTTCTTT. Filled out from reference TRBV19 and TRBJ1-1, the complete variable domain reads DGGITQSPKYLFRKEGQNVTLSCEQNLNHDAMYWYRQDPGQGLRLIYYSQIVNDFQKGDIAEGYSVSREKKESFPLTVTSAQKNPTAFYLCASSIAMNTEAFFGQGTRLTVV.

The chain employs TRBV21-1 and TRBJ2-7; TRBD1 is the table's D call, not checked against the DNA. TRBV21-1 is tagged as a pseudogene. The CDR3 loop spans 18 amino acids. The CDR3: CASSKGQERQGSPYEQYF. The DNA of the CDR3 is TGTGCCAGCAGCAAAGGTCAGGAGCGGCAGGGGTCCCCCTACGAGCAGTACTTC.

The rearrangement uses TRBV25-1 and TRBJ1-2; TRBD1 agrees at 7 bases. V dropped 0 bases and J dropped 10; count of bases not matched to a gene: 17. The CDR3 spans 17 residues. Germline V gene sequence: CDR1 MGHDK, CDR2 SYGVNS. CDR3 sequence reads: CASSEYEGAHIRDDYTF. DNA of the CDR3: TGTGCCAGCAGTGAATACGAGGGGGCCCATATCCGGGATGACTACACCTTC.

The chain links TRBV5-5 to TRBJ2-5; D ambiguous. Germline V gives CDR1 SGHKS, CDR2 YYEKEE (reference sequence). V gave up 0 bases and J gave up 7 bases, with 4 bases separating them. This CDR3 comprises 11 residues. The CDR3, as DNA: TGTGCCAGCAGCTTGGCGTCGACCCAGTACTTC. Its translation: CASSLASTQYF.

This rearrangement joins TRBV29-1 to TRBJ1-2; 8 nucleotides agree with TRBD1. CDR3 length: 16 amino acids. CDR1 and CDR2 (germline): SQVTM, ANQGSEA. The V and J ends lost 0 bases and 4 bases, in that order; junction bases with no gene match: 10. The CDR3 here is CSVEDRRQGSGYGYTF. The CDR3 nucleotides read TGCAGCGTTGAAGACCGTCGACAGGGGAGTGGCTATGGCTACACCTTC.

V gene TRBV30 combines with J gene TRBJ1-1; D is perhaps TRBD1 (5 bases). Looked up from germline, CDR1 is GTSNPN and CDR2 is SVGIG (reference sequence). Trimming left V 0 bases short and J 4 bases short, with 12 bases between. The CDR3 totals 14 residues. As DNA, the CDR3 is TGTGCCTGGAGTGTAAACCCCGGGACCACTGAAGCTTTCTTT. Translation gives CAWSVNPGTTEAFF.

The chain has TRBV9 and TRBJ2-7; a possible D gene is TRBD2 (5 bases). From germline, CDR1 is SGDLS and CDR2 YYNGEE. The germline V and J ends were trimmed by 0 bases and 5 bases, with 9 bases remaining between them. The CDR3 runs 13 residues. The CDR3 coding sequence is TGTGCCAGCAGCGTAGGAGGGCGGGACGAGCAGTACTTC. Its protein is CASSVGGRDEQYF.

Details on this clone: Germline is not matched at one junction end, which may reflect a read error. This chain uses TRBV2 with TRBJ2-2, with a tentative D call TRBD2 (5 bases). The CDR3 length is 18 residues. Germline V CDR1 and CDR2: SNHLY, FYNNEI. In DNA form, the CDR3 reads TGTGCCAGCAGGTCAGGAACTAGTGTAAAGACGAACACCGGGGAGCCGTTTTTT. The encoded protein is CASRSGTSVKTNTGEPFF.

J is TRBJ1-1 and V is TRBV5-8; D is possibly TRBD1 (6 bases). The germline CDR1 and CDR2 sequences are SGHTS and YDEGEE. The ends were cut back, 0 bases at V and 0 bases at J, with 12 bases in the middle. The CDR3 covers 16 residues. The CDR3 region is CASSLDRANMNTEAFF. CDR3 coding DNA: TGTGCCAGCAGCTTGGACAGGGCAAACATGAACACTGAAGCTTTCTTT. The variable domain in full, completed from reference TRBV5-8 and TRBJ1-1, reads EAGVTQSPTHLIKTRGQQATLRCSPISGHTSVYWYQQALGLGLQFLLWYDEGEERNRGNFPPRFSGRQFPNYSSELNVNALELEDSALYLCASSLDRANMNTEAFFGQGTRLTVV.

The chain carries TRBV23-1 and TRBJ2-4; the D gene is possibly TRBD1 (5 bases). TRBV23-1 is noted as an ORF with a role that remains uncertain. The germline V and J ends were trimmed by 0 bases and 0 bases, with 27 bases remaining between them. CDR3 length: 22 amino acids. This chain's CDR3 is CASSQSGNRYRQEPIAKNIQYF. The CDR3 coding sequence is TGCGCCAGCAGTCAATCGGGGAATCGTTACAGGCAGGAACCAATAGCCAAAAACATTCAGTACTTC.

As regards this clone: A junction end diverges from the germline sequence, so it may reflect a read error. The CDR3 region has the DNA TGTGCTAGCAGCTTAGAGAGAGGCACTGAAGCTTTCTTT. Protein product: CASSLERGTEAFF. The J gene is TRBJ1-1, the V gene TRBV7-7; D is unresolved. This CDR3 is 13 amino acids long. Germline-derived CDR1 and CDR2 are SSHAT and FNYEAQ (reference sequence).